This is a list of T cell receptor beta chains from one sample in a study of blood T cell repertoires in COVID-19. The table came from immunoSEQ multiplex PCR; TCRdb's copy has only in-frame clones and leaves some out. In the table there are over 120,000 clones, more than 75% of which are singletons. Sequencing was carried out using PBMCs or T cells enriched from blood (not recorded which). Receptor source: a man in his 60s who had recovered from COVID-19. Both conserved end residues are trimmed from each CDR3.

J | V | CDR3
TRBJ1-3 | TRBV19 | ASSSYRSSGNTIY
TRBJ2-5 | TRBV3-1/TRBV3-2 | ASRSAGVETQY
TRBJ1-5 | TRBV18 | ASSPPGTGEEKPQH
TRBJ1-4 | TRBV3-1/TRBV3-2 | ASSPAGGYEKLF
TRBJ2-3 | TRBV6-2/TRBV6-3 | ASSYSIKLAGTSTDTQY
TRBJ2-1 | TRBV2 | ASSESSGSNGEQF
TRBJ2-1 | TRBV29-1 | SVGQVSSGRHEQF
TRBJ2-1 | TRBV6-5 | ASSSGTGIVYEQF
TRBJ1-5 | TRBV2 | ASTRTGINQPQH
TRBJ2-4 | TRBV28 | ASSSTDLNIQY
TRBJ1-2 | TRBV5-1 | ASSYHLDRGGGYT
TRBJ2-5 | TRBV5-1 | ASSLEGTATQY
TRBJ1-6 | TRBV29-1 | SVGGGPDSPLH
TRBJ1-4 | TRBV2 | ASGPNYEKLF